This T cell receptor beta chain was observed in a study of T-cell reconstitution after alpha-beta-depleted transplantation in children. This clonotype was counted at least ten times. The TCRbeta library was prepared with unique molecular identifiers. TCRdb analysed the PCR reads with MiXCR anew, one entry per CDR3 protein. The table lists approximately 200,000 distinct CDR3 sequences, more than 12% of them singletons, with approximately 13% in the top ten. Germline V lookup: CDR1 DFQATT, CDR2 SNEGSKA (reference sequence). The CDR3 has 15 residues. Trimming took 0 bases from V and 4 from J, leaving 10 bases between them.

The chain is built from TRBV20-1 and TRBJ2-6; D is uncertain. This material consisted of PBMCs from the stem cell graft donor, taken from the stem cell graft. The clonotype originates from a human donor who donated a stem cell graft to a child with acute lymphoblastic leukemia. The CDR3 loop is CSARDVGSGANVLTF. The CDR3 DNA reads as TGCAGTGCTAGAGATGTAGGGTCAGGGGCCAACGTCCTGACTTTC.